The 24 T cell receptor beta chains below were found in one sample sequenced in a study of cytomegalovirus exposure and HLA in healthy donors. Both 60 Vbeta primers and 13 Jbeta primers went into the PCR. Here immunoSEQ multiplex PCR was the method, and the copy in TCRdb shows in-frame clones only, minus some. The profile shows around 95,000 clones, 80% to 90% of them singletons. Sequencing used PBMCs. Every receptor here comes from a man aged 25 to 45 in good health and CMV-seropositive.

The V call is TRBV5-1, the J call TRBJ1-1, with D unresolved. CDR1 is SGHRS, CDR2 YFSETQ, per germline. Trimming removed 4 bases at V and 1 base at J, with 17 bases between. CDR3 length equals 16 residues. This CDR3 is CASSPQRASRNTEAFF. CDR3 nucleotide sequence: TGCGCCAGCAGCCCTCAGAGGGCCAGCCGGAACACTGAAGCTTTCTTT.

The chain combines TRBV28 with TRBJ1-5, with 7 bases fitting TRBD1. Germline V gene data show CDR1 as MDHEN and CDR2 as SYDVKM. J gave up 3 bases and V 6 bases, and 8 bases lay outside the gene matches. This CDR3 has 15 amino acids. CDR3 DNA sequence: TGTGCCAGCAGGACCCAGGGGGTCTCCAATCAGCCCCAGCATTTT. Its translation: CASRTQGVSNQPQHF.

V is TRBV9 and J is TRBJ2-5; a weak D match, TRBD2 (7 bases). The germline V gene encodes CDR1 SGDLS and CDR2 YYNGEE. V was clipped by 4 bases and J by 2 bases, with 15 bases between them. CDR3 length: 15 amino acids. CDR3 in amino acids: CASSPLGGQQETQYF. DNA of the CDR3: TGTGCCAGCAGCCCCCTGGGGGGGCAGCAAGAGACCCAGTACTTC.

The rearrangement uses TRBV2 and TRBJ2-5; D remains unclear. V was shortened by 1 base and J by 2 bases, with 11 bases between the two germline ends. Germline lookup yields CDR1 SNHLY and CDR2 FYNNEI. CDR3 length equals 15 residues. The CDR3 spells CASSEDQAKQETQYF. The CDR3 bases are TGTGCCAGCAGTGAAGATCAGGCGAAACAAGAGACCCAGTACTTC.

This chain connects TRBV21-1 to TRBJ2-7; the DNA was not compared with TRBD1, the D call given in the table. TRBV21-1 is reported as a pseudogene. The CDR3 is made up of 13 amino acids. CDR3 nucleotide sequence: TGTGCCAGCAGCGAACAGGGGATCCACGAGCAGTACTTC. Protein: CASSEQGIHEQYF.

V and J are TRBV10-3 and TRBJ2-1, with TRBD2 as a possible D gene (6 bases). Germline CDR1 reads ENHRY; CDR2 reads SYGVKD. The V and J ends lost 2 bases and 0 bases respectively, with 14 bases between them. The CDR3 consists of 17 residues. CDR3 DNA: TGTGCCATCAGTGAGAACAGCGGGCATTACTCCTACAATGAGCAGTTCTTC. Amino acids: CAISENSGHYSYNEQFF.

The chain links TRBV19 to TRBJ1-5; D unclear. CDR3 length: 14 residues. Germline CDR1 LNHDA, CDR2 SQIVND (reference sequence). Trimming left V 0 bases short and J 5 bases short, with 8 bases between. The CDR3 sequence: CASSIDGAYQPQHF. Here the CDR3 DNA reads TGTGCCAGTAGTATAGACGGAGCTTATCAGCCCCAGCATTTT.

V gene TRBV11-3 combines with J gene TRBJ2-2; maybe TRBD1 (5 bases). The length of the CDR3 is 15 residues. V gave up 0 bases and J gave up 5 bases, with 10 bases separating them. Germline assignment: CDR1 SGHNT and CDR2 YENEEA. The CDR3 sequence: CASSLDSWTTGELFF. As DNA, the CDR3 is TGTGCCAGCAGCTTAGATAGTTGGACAACCGGGGAGCTGTTTTTT.

The J gene is TRBJ2-1, the V gene TRBV11-2, with D tentatively TRBD2 (5 bases). This CDR3 is 14 amino acids long. Trimming cost V 3 bases and J 7 bases, with 13 bases left between them. Germline V CDR1 and CDR2: SGHAT, FQNNGV. The CDR3 reads CASSFGVGRNEQFF. CDR3 bases: TGTGCCAGCAGCTTCGGGGTTGGGCGGAATGAGCAGTTCTTC.

The CDR3 loop reads CAWSNIWDSSDYGYTF. As DNA, the CDR3 is TGTGCCTGGAGTAATATCTGGGACAGCTCCGACTATGGCTACACCTTC. The rearrangement links TRBV30 to TRBJ1-2, with TRBD1 identical over 7 bases. Trimming removed 2 bases from V and 3 bases from J; junction bases left unmatched: 12. This CDR3 is built from 16 residues. From germline, CDR1 is GTSNPN and CDR2 SVGIG (reference sequence).

V and J are TRBV9 and TRBJ2-1, with D possibly TRBD2 on 7 matching bases. V lost 3 bases and J 11 bases, leaving 21 bases between the germline ends. This CDR3 is built from 15 residues. Germline V CDR1 and CDR2: SGDLS, YYNGEE. The CDR3 sequence: CASSERGRELDKQFF. The CDR3 nucleotides are TGTGCCAGCAGCGAACGGGGGCGGGAGTTAGATAAGCAGTTCTTC.

This clone was observed a single time. This chain connects TRBV28 to TRBJ1-5; the D is unclear. Trimming left V 3 bases short and J 3 bases short, with 15 bases between. Germline lookup yields CDR1 MDHEN and CDR2 SYDVKM. This CDR3 has 16 amino acids. The CDR3 bases are TGTGCCAGCAGTTTGGCACAGCCATATAACAATCAGCCCCAGCATTTT. Residues: CASSLAQPYNNQPQHF.

The chain carries TRBV9 and TRBJ2-5; TRBD2 matches 14 bases. Germline lookup yields CDR1 SGDLS and CDR2 YYNGEE. The ends lost 7 bases at V and 5 bases at J; junction bases unmatched: 13. The CDR3 totals 17 residues. The CDR3 sequence: CASADGLAGGPLETQYF. In DNA, the CDR3 is TGTGCCAGCGCTGATGGACTAGCGGGAGGCCCTTTGGAGACCCAGTACTTC.

This clone was seen a few times. The gene calls are TRBV27 and TRBJ2-7, with a tentative D call TRBD1 (6 bases). CDR3 length equals 14 residues. V was clipped by 6 bases and J by 0 bases, with 12 bases between them. From germline, CDR1 is MNHEY and CDR2 SMNVEV (reference sequence). In nucleotides, the CDR3 is TGTGCCAGCAGCCCGTTACAGGGCTCCTACGAGCAGTACTTC. This encodes CASSPLQGSYEQYF.

As DNA, the CDR3 is TGCGCCAGCAGCCAGCATGACCGGGGGTCCGATTCACCCCTCCACTTT. This gives the protein CASSQHDRGSDSPLHF. V is TRBV4-1 and J is TRBJ1-6, with D possibly being TRBD1 (5 bases). Trimming shortened V by 3 bases and J by 8 bases, and 17 bases separated the two germline ends. The CDR3 consists of 16 residues. Germline V gives CDR1 MGHRA, CDR2 YSYEKL.

The chain carries TRBV27 and TRBJ1-5; D gene ambiguous. With 6 bases removed from V and 2 bases from J, the gap between germline ends came to 17 bases. Germline V gives CDR1 MNHEY, CDR2 SMNVEV (reference sequence). The CDR3 runs 16 residues. CDR3 DNA sequence: TGTGCCAGCAGCCTGGCGGGATATCAAGGCAATCAGCCCCAGCATTTT. This translates into CASSLAGYQGNQPQHF.

This clone has only a few counts. The chain employs TRBV21-1 and TRBJ1-1. TRBV21-1 is designated a pseudogene. This CDR3 comprises 18 residues. The CDR3 sequence: CASSHRGGGTMWDTEAFF. The DNA for the CDR3 is TGTGCCAGCAGCCACCGTGGGGGGGGCACCATGTGGGACACTGAAGCTTTCTTT.

The chain employs TRBV6-5 and TRBJ1-2; tentative D call: TRBD1 (5 bases). From germline, CDR1 is MNHEY and CDR2 SVGAGI. This CDR3 has 15 residues. Trimming took off 6 bases at V and 4 bases at J, with 18 bases between the two ends. CDR3 protein: CASSPSPQAGYGYTF. DNA for the CDR3: TGTGCCAGCAGCCCATCTCCACAGGCTGGCTATGGCTACACCTTC.

The table lists this clone with a few counts. The chain carries TRBV7-6 and TRBJ2-1; 7 nucleotides match TRBD2. Germline V gene data show CDR1 as SGHVS and CDR2 as FNYEAQ. Trimming at V came to 5 bases and at J to 6 bases, leaving 10 bases not matched to a gene. The CDR3 is 15 residues long. In nucleotides, the CDR3 is TGTGCCAGCAGCCTACCTAGCGGCACGCCCAATGAGCAGTTCTTC. It codes for CASSLPSGTPNEQFF.

The chain uses TRBV29-1 and TRBJ1-5, with D perhaps TRBD1 (5 bases). Germline lookup yields CDR1 SQVTM and CDR2 ANQGSEA. Trimming shortened V by 4 bases and J by 6 bases, and 10 bases separated the two germline ends. The CDR3 has 12 amino acids. CDR3: CSVGWGGQPQHF. For the CDR3, the DNA is TGCAGCGTTGGGTGGGGCGGTCAGCCCCAGCATTTT.

The chain joins TRBV19 to TRBJ2-7, with 10 bases aligning to TRBD2. Germline-derived CDR1 and CDR2 are LNHDA and SQIVND (reference sequence). The CDR3 spans 15 residues. Trimming at V came to 5 bases and at J to 1 base, leaving 5 bases not matched to a gene. The chain's CDR3 is CASSPGLAISYEQYF. DNA of the CDR3: TGTGCCAGTAGTCCGGGACTAGCGATTTCCTACGAGCAGTACTTC.

V and J are TRBV30 and TRBJ1-6; D gene unclear. Trimming pared 4 bases from V and 0 bases from J, leaving 10 bases between. This CDR3 has 15 amino acids. The V gene's germline CDR1 is GTSNPN and CDR2 SVGIG (reference sequence). This CDR3 reads CAWTVASSYNSPLHF. CDR3 DNA: TGTGCCTGGACCGTAGCGAGCTCCTATAATTCACCCCTCCACTTT. Complete variable domain (other parts from reference TRBV30 and TRBJ1-6): SQTIHQWPATLVQPVGSPLSLECTVEGTSNPNLYWYRQAAGRGLQLLFYSVGIGQISSEVPQNLSASRPQDRQFILSSKKLLLSDSGFYLCAWTVASSYNSPLHFGNGTRLTVT.

This chain links TRBV4-3 with TRBJ1-2; D may be TRBD1 (5 bases). This CDR3 is 15 amino acids long. Trimming stripped 1 base from V and 4 bases from J, with 13 bases between. The germline V gene encodes CDR1 LGHNA and CDR2 YSLEER. The CDR3 sequence: CASSQVEGDFYGYTF. The CDR3 DNA is TGCGCCAGCAGCCAAGTCGAAGGGGATTTCTATGGCTACACCTTC.

The V gene is TRBV15, the J gene TRBJ1-5, with unresolved D. CDR1 LNHNV and CDR2 YYDKDF come from the germline V gene (reference sequence). V was pared by 1 base and J by 2 bases, with 9 bases between. The CDR3 is 15 residues long. CDR3 sequence (DNA): TGTGCCACCAGCAGAGTGAGGGCTGGCAATCAGCCCCAGCATTTT. Translated, it gives CATSRVRAGNQPQHF.